The 15 T cell receptor beta chains given below trace back to one sample, sequenced in a study of vaccination and CD4 T cells after COVID-19. Time point meaning: late sampling 161 to 241 days after vaccination in a few convalescent patients. This sample's treatment: roughly ten-day PBMC culture with coronavirus spike peptide pools or control peptides (ViraFEST assay). The Oncomine TCR Beta short-read assay generated sequence data from the DNA of cultured CD4+ T cells. One entry per CDR3 protein results from TCRdb running MiXCR on the PCR reads. The sample consists of around 20,000 distinct CDR3 sequences, roughly two fifths of them appearing once. No antigen has been identified for these receptors. The sample consisted of CD4+ T cells from blood, cultured in vitro, taken about 7 months after SARS-CoV-2 vaccination. Receptor source: a human donor who had recovered from COVID-19.

J is TRBJ1-2 and V is TRBV2, with TRBD1 as a possible D gene (6 bases). The CDR3 totals 12 residues. V was clipped by 6 bases and J by 8 bases, with 13 bases between them. CDR1 and CDR2 (germline): SNHLY, FYNNEI. DNA of the CDR3: TGTGCCAGCAGGCCTTTGGGGGGCGGCTACACCTTC. Translated: CASRPLGGGYTF. Full variable domain (rest looked up from reference TRBV2 and TRBJ1-2): EPEVTQTPSHQVTQMGQEVILRCVPISNHLYFYWYRQILGQKVEFLVSFYNNEISEKSEIFDDQFSVERPDGSNFTLKIRSTKLEDSAMYFCASRPLGGGYTFGSGTRLTVV.

There are a few counts of this clonotype. The chain is built from TRBV6-1 and TRBJ1-1; D possibly corresponds to TRBD1 (6 bases). V lost 6 bases and J lost 0, with 11 bases in between. The CDR3 sequence is 14 residues long. CDR1 and CDR2 from the germline V gene are MNHNS and SASEGT. The CDR3 DNA reads as TGTGCCAGCAGCCGGACAGTAATGAACACTGAAGCTTTCTTT. Translated, it gives CASSRTVMNTEAFF.

In its sample, this clonotype was seen a few times. The chain joins TRBV24-1 to TRBJ2-5, with a possible D match to TRBD1 (5 bases). Germline V lookup: CDR1 KGHDR, CDR2 SFDVKD. The CDR3 has 15 residues. V lost 4 bases to trimming and J lost 1 base, with 12 bases between them. DNA for the CDR3: TGTGCCACCAGTGACCTTACAGGTTTCCAAGAGACCCAGTACTTC. This gives the protein CATSDLTGFQETQYF.

The chain joins TRBV7-2 to TRBJ2-5; the match to TRBD2 covers 13 bases. Germline CDR1 and CDR2: SGHTA and FQGNSA. V gave up 5 bases and J gave up 7 bases; unmatched junction bases: 7. This CDR3 is built from 15 residues. In DNA, the CDR3 is TGTGCCAGCAGCGTGACTAGCGGGAGGAGGGGGACCCAGTACTTC. This sequence encodes CASSVTSGRRGTQYF.

This clonotype turned up a few times. This chain links TRBV15 with TRBJ1-2, with D maybe TRBD1 (5 bases). The CDR3 contains 14 residues. Germline V gene data show CDR1 as LNHNV and CDR2 as YYDKDF (reference sequence). Trimming cost V 2 bases and J 8 bases, with 15 bases left between them. The CDR3 DNA is TGTGCCACCAGCAGACGAACGGCCGGGGACGGCTACACCTTC. Its protein product is CATSRRTAGDGYTF.

This CDR3 reads CASREPGQTNTEAFF. CDR3 nucleotide sequence: TGTGCCAGCAGAGAACCGGGACAAACGAACACTGAAGCTTTCTTT. V is TRBV6-1 and J is TRBJ1-1; possible D gene TRBD1, 6 bases. V lost 6 bases and J lost 1, with 15 bases in between. Germline assignment: CDR1 MNHNS and CDR2 SASEGT. CDR3 length: 15 amino acids.

This chain joins TRBV15 and TRBJ1-3; the D is unclear. V lost 5 bases and J lost 4, with 12 bases in between. The CDR3 extends over 14 amino acids. Germline V gives CDR1 LNHNV, CDR2 YYDKDF (reference sequence). The CDR3 DNA reads as TGTGCCACCAGCCGGAGAGCCCAGGGAAACACCATATATTTT. This codes for CATSRRAQGNTIYF.

This clonotype was counted only a few times. V and J are TRBV28 and TRBJ2-1; D unclear. Germline-derived CDR1 and CDR2 are MDHEN and SYDVKM. V lost 5 bases and J lost 4, with 15 bases in between. The CDR3 is made up of 15 amino acids. CDR3 coding DNA: TGTGCCAGCAGTCACCTTATCAGCGATTACAATGAGCAGTTCTTC. Translating it yields CASSHLISDYNEQFF.

This clonotype was seen a handful of times. This chain joins TRBV28 and TRBJ1-5; the match to TRBD1 covers 10 bases. Germline CDR1 and CDR2: MDHEN and SYDVKM. Trimming at V came to 5 bases and at J to 5 bases, leaving 3 bases not matched to a gene. This CDR3 has 14 residues. The CDR3 region has the DNA TGTGCCAGCAGTGAGGACAGGGGGTATCAGCCCCAGCATTTT. As protein: CASSEDRGYQPQHF. The full variable domain, in which reference TRBV28 and TRBJ1-5 provide the parts outside the CDR3, is DVKVTQSSRYLVKRTGEKVFLECVQDMDHENMFWYRQDPGLGLRLIYFSYDVKMKEKGDIPEGYSVSREKKERFSLILESASTNQTSMYLCASSEDRGYQPQHFGDGTRLSIL.

The chain carries TRBV20-1 and TRBJ2-5; D possibly matches TRBD1 or TRBD2 (5 bases each). Germline V gene data show CDR1 as DFQATT and CDR2 as SNEGSKA (reference sequence). This CDR3 has 14 amino acids. V shed 1 base and J shed 7 bases, with 16 bases lying between them. This CDR3 is CSARVGFRGGTQYF. CDR3 bases: TGCAGTGCTAGAGTCGGTTTCCGGGGCGGGACCCAGTACTTC.

This clonotype was detected only a few times. V usage is TRBV27 and J usage is TRBJ1-1, with a possible D match to TRBD1 (6 bases). The V and J ends lost 4 bases and 4 bases respectively, with 16 bases between them. Germline lookup yields CDR1 MNHEY and CDR2 SMNVEV (reference sequence). The CDR3 extends over 15 amino acids. The DNA for the CDR3 is TGTGCCAGCAGTTCCAGTCTGGCAGGGGTCACTGAAGCTTTCTTT. Its protein product is CASSSSLAGVTEAFF.

The chain recombines TRBV11-3 with TRBJ2-3; D uncertain. There are 15 residues in the CDR3. CDR1 and CDR2 from the germline V gene are SGHNT and YENEEA. V was pared by 1 base and J by 0 bases, with 8 bases between. The CDR3 nucleotides read TGTGCCAGCAGCTTAGGGCCTGAAAGCACAGATACGCAGTATTTT. This sequence encodes CASSLGPESTDTQYF.

This clonotype was observed a handful of times. The chain links TRBV7-9 to TRBJ1-2, with D possibly matching TRBD1 (5 bases). Per germline, CDR1 SEHNR and CDR2 FQNEAQ (reference sequence). The CDR3 spans 14 residues. Trimming removed 1 base at V and 3 bases at J, with 9 bases between. CDR3: CASSLVGGHYGYTF. As DNA, the CDR3 is TGTGCCAGCAGCTTAGTTGGGGGACACTATGGCTACACCTTC.

This clonotype was seen a few times. The V and J genes are TRBV15 and TRBJ2-1; 10 bases map to TRBD2. This CDR3 comprises 13 residues. V trimming: 8 bases; J trimming: 9 bases; junction bases outside the gene matches: 7. Germline V gene data show CDR1 as LNHNV and CDR2 as YYDKDF (reference sequence). In DNA form, the CDR3 reads TGTGCCACCCAGCCTAGCGGGGGTGGTGAGCAGTTCTTC. It specifies CATQPSGGGEQFF.

This chain connects TRBV6-5 to TRBJ1-1, with TRBD1 as a possible D gene (6 bases). V was pared by 4 bases and J by 1 base, with 10 bases between. Germline V gives CDR1 MNHEY, CDR2 SVGAGI. CDR3 size: 14 residues. CDR3 loop: CASSSPGANTEAFF. CDR3 DNA sequence: TGTGCCAGCAGTTCCCCAGGGGCGAACACTGAAGCTTTCTTT.